The present TCR beta chain was sequenced within a study of T cell responses to AZD1222 COVID-19 vaccine. Study-wide background: Pooling of second doses given at about 4 or about 12 weeks was done.

V gave up 1 base and J gave up 4 bases; unmatched junction bases: 2. Germline V gene data show CDR1 as MNHEY and CDR2 as SMNVEV (reference sequence). CDR3 size: 14 residues. Study observations and caveats: The breadth and depth of Spike-specific TCRs increased once two AZD1222 doses had been given. Baseline seropositives among AZD1222 recipients totaled only five or six. A mostly white British donor set with more females was recruited, and clonal diversity was possibly underestimated.

About this clone: Its antigen remains unidentified.

Sequencing used immunoSEQ multiplex PCR; TCRdb keeps in-frame clones, though not all of them. The sample has 95,000 to 100,000 clones, roughly 84% seen once; the top ten hold around 1.5%. The sample consisted of peripheral blood, taken on day 0 of AZD1222 vaccination. The rearrangement uses TRBV27 and TRBJ1-2; 8 nucleotides align to TRBD1. The sequence came from an adult in good health. CDR3 DNA: TGTGCCAGCAGTTTATTTGGACAGGGCTATGGCTACACCTTC. Its translation is CASSLFGQGYGYTF.